The 2 T cell receptor beta chains listed next were all sequenced from one sample in a study of response to subunit inactivated influenza vaccine. TCRdb reanalysed the RT-PCR reads using MiXCR and keeps one entry per CDR3 protein. The table records about 580,000 distinct CDR3 sequences, 13% to 15% of them present only once. Sequencing was performed on PBMCs from blood, taken about 11 days after vaccination. The receptor set was obtained from a man aged 50 to 60 who received an inactivated influenza vaccine.

The CDR3 DNA sequence: TGTGCCAGCAGCCAAAGGACCGCGAACACTGAAGCTTTCTTT. Amino acids: CASSQRTANTEAFF. The rearrangement uses TRBV14 and TRBJ1-1, with unresolved D. Germline values: CDR1 SGHDN, CDR2 FVKESK. V was cut by 2 bases and J by 1 base, with 8 bases left in between. This CDR3 is built from 14 residues.

This chain links TRBV6-5 with TRBJ1-2; TRBD1 is a possible D gene (5 bases). Germline-derived CDR1 and CDR2 are MNHEY and SVGAGI. This CDR3 is built from 14 residues. The germline V and J ends were trimmed by 3 bases and 2 bases, with 10 bases remaining between them. CDR3 region: CASSYDRQNYGYTF. For the CDR3, the DNA is TGTGCCAGCAGTTATGACAGACAAAACTATGGCTACACCTTC.